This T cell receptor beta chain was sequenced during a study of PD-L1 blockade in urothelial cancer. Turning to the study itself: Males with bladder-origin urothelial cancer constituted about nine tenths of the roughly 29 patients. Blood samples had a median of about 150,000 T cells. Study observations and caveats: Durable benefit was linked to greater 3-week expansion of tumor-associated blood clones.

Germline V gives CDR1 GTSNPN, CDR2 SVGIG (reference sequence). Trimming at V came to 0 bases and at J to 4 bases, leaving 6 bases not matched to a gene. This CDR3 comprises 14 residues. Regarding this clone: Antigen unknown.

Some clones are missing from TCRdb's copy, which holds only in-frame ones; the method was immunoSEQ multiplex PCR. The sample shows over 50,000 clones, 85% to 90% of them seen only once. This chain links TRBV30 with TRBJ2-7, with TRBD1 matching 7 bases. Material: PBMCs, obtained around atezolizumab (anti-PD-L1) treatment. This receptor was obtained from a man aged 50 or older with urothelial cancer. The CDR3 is CAWSVSTGSYEQYF. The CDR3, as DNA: TGTGCCTGGAGTGTGTCGACAGGGTCATACGAGCAGTACTTC.